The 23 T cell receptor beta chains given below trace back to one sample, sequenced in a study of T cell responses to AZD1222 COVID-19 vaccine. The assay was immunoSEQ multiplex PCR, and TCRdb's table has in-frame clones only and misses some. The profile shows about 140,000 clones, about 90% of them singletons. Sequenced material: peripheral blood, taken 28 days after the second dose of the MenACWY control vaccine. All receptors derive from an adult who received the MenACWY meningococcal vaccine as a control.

The CDR3 here is CASSHTPVGSNEQFF. The CDR3 DNA reads TGTGCCAGCAGCCACACTCCCGTTGGGAGCAATGAGCAGTTCTTC. The gene calls are TRBV7-3 and TRBJ2-1, with D maybe TRBD2 (5 bases). Germline V gene lookup returns CDR1 SGHTA and CDR2 FQGTGA. V was trimmed by 5 bases and J by 6 bases, leaving 17 bases between them. The CDR3 runs 15 residues.

DNA for the CDR3: TGTGCCAGCTCAAAGGGTCTCCACGAGCAGTACTTC. Translating gives CASSKGLHEQYF. This chain joins TRBV28 and TRBJ2-7; D remains ambiguous. This CDR3 is built from 12 residues. The V end was cut by 8 bases, the J end by 5 bases, with 13 bases between. Germline CDR1 is MDHEN and CDR2 is SYDVKM.

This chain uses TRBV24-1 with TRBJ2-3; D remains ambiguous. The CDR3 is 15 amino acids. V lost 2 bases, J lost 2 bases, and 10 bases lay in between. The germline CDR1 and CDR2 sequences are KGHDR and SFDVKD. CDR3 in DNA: TGTGCCACCAGTGATTGGAAGGGCACCACAGATACGCAGTATTTT. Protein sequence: CATSDWKGTTDTQYF.

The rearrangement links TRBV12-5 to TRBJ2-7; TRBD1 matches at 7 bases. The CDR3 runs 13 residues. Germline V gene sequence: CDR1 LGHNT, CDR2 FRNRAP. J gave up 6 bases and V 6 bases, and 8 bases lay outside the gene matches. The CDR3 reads CASGATGAREQYF. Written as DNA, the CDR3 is TGTGCTAGTGGCGCTACAGGGGCGCGCGAGCAGTACTTC.

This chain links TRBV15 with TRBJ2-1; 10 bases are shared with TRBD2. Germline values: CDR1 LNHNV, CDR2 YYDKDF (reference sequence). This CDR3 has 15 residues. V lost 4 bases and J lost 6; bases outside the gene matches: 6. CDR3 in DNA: TGTGCCACCAGCATGGGGACTAGCGATGGCAATGAGCAGTTCTTC. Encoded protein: CATSMGTSDGNEQFF.

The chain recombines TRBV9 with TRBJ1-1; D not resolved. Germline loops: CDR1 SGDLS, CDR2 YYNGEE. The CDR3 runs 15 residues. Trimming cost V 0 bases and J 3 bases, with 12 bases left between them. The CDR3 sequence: CASSVGSRSDTEAFF. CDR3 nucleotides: TGTGCCAGCAGCGTAGGATCTCGATCGGACACTGAAGCTTTCTTT.

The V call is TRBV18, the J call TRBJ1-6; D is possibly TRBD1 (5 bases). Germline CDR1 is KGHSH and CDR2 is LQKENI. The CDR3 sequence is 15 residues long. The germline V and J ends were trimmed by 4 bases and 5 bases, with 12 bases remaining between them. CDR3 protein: CASSRGTADNSPLHF. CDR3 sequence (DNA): TGTGCCAGCTCACGAGGGACGGCAGATAATTCACCCCTCCACTTT.

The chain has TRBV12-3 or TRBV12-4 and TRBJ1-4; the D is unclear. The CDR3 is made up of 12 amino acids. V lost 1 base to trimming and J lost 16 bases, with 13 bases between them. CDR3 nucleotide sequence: TGTGCCAGCAGTTTAGAACGGGAAAAGGGGTTTTTT. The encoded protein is CASSLEREKGFF.

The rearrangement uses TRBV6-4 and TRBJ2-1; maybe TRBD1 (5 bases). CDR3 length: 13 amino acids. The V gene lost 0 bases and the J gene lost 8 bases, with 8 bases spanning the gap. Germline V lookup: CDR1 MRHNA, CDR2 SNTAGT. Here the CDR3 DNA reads TGTGCCAGCAGTGACTCAGGGGTCCATGAGCAGTTCTTC. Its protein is CASSDSGVHEQFF.

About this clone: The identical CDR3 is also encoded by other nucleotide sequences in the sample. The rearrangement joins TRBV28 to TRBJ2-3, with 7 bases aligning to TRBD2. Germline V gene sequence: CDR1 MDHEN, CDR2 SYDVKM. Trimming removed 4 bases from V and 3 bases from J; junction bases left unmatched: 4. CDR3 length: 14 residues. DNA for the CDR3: TGTGCCAGCAGTTCCGGGGGGAGGACAGATACGCAGTATTTT. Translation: CASSSGGRTDTQYF. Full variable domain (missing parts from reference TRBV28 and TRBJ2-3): DVKVTQSSRYLVKRTGEKVFLECVQDMDHENMFWYRQDPGLGLRLIYFSYDVKMKEKGDIPEGYSVSREKKERFSLILESASTNQTSMYLCASSSGGRTDTQYFGPGTRLTVL.

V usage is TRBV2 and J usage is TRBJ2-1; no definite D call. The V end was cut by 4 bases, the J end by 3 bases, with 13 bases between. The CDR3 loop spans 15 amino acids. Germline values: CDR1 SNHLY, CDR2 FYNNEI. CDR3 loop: CASSVEDPSYNEQFF. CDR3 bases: TGTGCCAGCAGTGTTGAGGACCCAAGCTACAATGAGCAGTTCTTC.

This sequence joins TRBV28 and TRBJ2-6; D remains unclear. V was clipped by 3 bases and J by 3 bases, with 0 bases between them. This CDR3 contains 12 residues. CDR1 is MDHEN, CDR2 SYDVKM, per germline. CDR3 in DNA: TGTGCCAGCAGTTTTGGGGCCAACGTCCTGACTTTC. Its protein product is CASSFGANVLTF.

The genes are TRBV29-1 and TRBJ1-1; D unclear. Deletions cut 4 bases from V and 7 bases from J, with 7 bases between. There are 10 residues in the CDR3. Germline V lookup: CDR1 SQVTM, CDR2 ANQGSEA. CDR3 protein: CSVGRGEAFF. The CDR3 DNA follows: TGCAGCGTTGGACGGGGTGAAGCTTTCTTT.

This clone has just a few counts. The CDR3 coding sequence is TGTGCCACCCGGAGGGCCCCCTACGAGCAGTACTTC. Translation: CATRRAPYEQYF. The chain joins TRBV6-4 to TRBJ2-7, with D possibly TRBD2 on 6 matching bases. In germline, CDR1 is MRHNA, CDR2 SNTAGT. CDR3 size: 12 residues. V lost 10 bases and J 2 bases, leaving 12 bases between the germline ends.

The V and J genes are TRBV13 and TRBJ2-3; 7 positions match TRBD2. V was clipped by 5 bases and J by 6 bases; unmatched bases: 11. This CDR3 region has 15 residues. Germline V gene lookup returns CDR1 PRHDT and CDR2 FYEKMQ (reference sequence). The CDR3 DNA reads TGTGCCAGCAGCGTGGGCGGGGGAGTGGCGGATACGCAGTATTTT. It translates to CASSVGGGVADTQYF.

CDR3 in amino acids: CATSATRDIQETQYF. The CDR3 DNA reads as TGTGCCACCAGTGCTACCCGAGACATTCAAGAGACCCAGTACTTC. The chain uses TRBV24-1 and TRBJ2-5; no clear D gene. This CDR3 comprises 15 residues. Trimming removed 5 bases from V and 2 bases from J, with 14 bases in between. CDR1 and CDR2 (germline): KGHDR, SFDVKD.

For the CDR3, the DNA is TGCGCCAGCAGCCAAGACCCCCCTGGGGGGGCTCTCCACGAGCAGTACTTC. As protein: CASSQDPPGGALHEQYF. The chain carries TRBV4-3 and TRBJ2-7; D might be TRBD2 (7 bases). The CDR3 covers 17 residues. The V gene's germline CDR1 is LGHNA and CDR2 YSLEER. V was clipped by 0 bases and J by 5 bases, with 20 bases between them.

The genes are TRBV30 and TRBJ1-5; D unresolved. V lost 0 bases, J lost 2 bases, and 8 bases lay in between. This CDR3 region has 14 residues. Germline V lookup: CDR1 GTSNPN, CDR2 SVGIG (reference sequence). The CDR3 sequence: CAWSVKGGNQPQHF. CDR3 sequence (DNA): TGTGCCTGGAGTGTAAAGGGCGGCAATCAGCCCCAGCATTTT.

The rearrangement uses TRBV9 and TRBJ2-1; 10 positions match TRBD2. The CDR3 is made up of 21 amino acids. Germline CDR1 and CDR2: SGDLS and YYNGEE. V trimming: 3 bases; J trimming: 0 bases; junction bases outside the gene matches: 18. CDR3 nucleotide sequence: TGTGCCAGCAGCGAAACTCTCGACTCCGGGACTAGCGTATTCTCCTACAATGAGCAGTTCTTC. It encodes CASSETLDSGTSVFSYNEQFF.

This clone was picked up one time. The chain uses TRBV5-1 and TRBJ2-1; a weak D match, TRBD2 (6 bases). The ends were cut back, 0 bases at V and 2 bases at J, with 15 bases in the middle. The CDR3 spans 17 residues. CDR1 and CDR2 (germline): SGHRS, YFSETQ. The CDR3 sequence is CASSLGGAHFTYNEQFF. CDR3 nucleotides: TGCGCCAGCAGCTTGGGCGGGGCCCATTTTACCTACAATGAGCAGTTCTTC.

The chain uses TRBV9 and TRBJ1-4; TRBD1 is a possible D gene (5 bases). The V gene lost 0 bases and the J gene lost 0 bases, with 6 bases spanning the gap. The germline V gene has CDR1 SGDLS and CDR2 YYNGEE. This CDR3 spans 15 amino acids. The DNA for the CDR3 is TGTGCCAGCAGCGTAGAGGGGACAACTAATGAAAAACTGTTTTTT. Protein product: CASSVEGTTNEKLFF.

In DNA form, the CDR3 reads TGTGCCAGCAGTTCCGCCGGGGGAGCGTTTACATATGGCTACACCTTC. Amino acid sequence: CASSSAGGAFTYGYTF. The chain has TRBV6-5 and TRBJ1-2, with a tentative D call TRBD1 (5 bases). This CDR3 comprises 16 residues. V lost 4 bases, J lost 5 bases, and 20 bases lay in between. In germline, CDR1 is MNHEY, CDR2 SVGAGI.

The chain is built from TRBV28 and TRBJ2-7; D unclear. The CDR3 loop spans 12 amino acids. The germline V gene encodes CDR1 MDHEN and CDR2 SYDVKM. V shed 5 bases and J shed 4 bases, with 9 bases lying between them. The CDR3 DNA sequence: TGTGCCAGCAGTACCCTCCCTTACGAGCAGTACTTC. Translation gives CASSTLPYEQYF. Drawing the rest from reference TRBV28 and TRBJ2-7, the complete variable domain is DVKVTQSSRYLVKRTGEKVFLECVQDMDHENMFWYRQDPGLGLRLIYFSYDVKMKEKGDIPEGYSVSREKKERFSLILESASTNQTSMYLCASSTLPYEQYFGPGTRLTVT.